This TCR beta chain was sequenced in a study of human T cells and chemical hapten exposure. Study at large: Patients got weekly scalp diphenylcyclopropenone doses over the roughly 22-week study. Readings were taken at 6 days from patch tests that had applied 0.01% DPC to the upper back. The patients, most of them female, presented with alopecia areata, totalis or universalis.

The library labeled individual cDNA molecules by adding unique molecular identifiers to them. Each CDR3 protein is one row after TCRdb ran MiXCR on the RACE reads. Altogether around 330,000 distinct CDR3 sequences are present, about 5.4% being singletons, with the ten largest covering roughly 8.2%. Stated time point: pre-sensitization, week 0. The treatment is: therapeutic diphenylcyclopropenone sensitization with weekly scalp DPC. The sequences come from whole blood, collected in connection with sensitization to the hapten diphenylcyclopropenone (DPC). The receptor was isolated from a woman aged 18 to 35 with alopecia areata. Some clones in this sample may be carry-over from other donors' samples.

The CDR3, as DNA: TGTGCCACCAGCAGAGCCATGACAGGGGTGAACACTGAAGCTTTCTTT. Residues: CATSRAMTGVNTEAFF. The chain combines TRBV15 with TRBJ1-1; 8 positions agree with TRBD1. Trimming removed 1 base from V and 0 bases from J; junction bases left unmatched: 4. The CDR3 length is 16 residues. CDR1 and CDR2 (germline): LNHNV, YYDKDF (reference sequence).